These T cell receptor beta chains were read from a single sample in a study of T cell responses to AZD1222 COVID-19 vaccine. TCRdb's copy holds only in-frame clones and misses some; the assay was immunoSEQ multiplex PCR. This sample has under 200,000 clones; around nine tenths occur once, and the top ten carry around 3.6%. Sequencing was performed on peripheral blood, taken 28 days after the second dose of the MenACWY control vaccine. The receptor source for this set is an adult who received the MenACWY meningococcal vaccine as a control. The CDR3 runs from the conserved cysteine through the conserved F or W. A D gene is named only where the DNA matches it firmly. Rows give clone size only sometimes, using once, few, many, or a class for an expanded clone.

.,TRBV13,TRBD2,TRBJ2-3,CASSLWTSGQPTDTQYF,TGTGCCAGCAGCTTATGGACTAGCGGGCAACCCACAGATACGCAGTATTTT
.,TRBV5-1,.,TRBJ1-1,CASRYTVNTEAFF,TGCGCCAGCCGCTACACAGTAAACACTGAAGCTTTCTTT
.,TRBV4-3,.,TRBJ1-3,CASSQENRHSGNTIYF,TGCGCCAGCAGCCAAGAAAACCGTCACTCTGGAAACACCATATATTTT
.,TRBV24-1,.,TRBJ2-1,CATSYSAISDNEQFF,TGTGCCACCAGTTACTCCGCGATTTCGGACAATGAGCAGTTCTTC
.,TRBV20-1,TRBD2,TRBJ2-7,CSASDDTSGAGYEQYF,TGCAGTGCTAGTGACGATACTAGCGGGGCTGGGTACGAGCAGTACTTC
.,TRBV4-2,.,TRBJ1-3,CASSQEGTASGNTIYF,TGTGCCAGCAGCCAAGAAGGAACAGCCTCTGGAAACACCATATATTTT
.,TRBV9,.,TRBJ1-2,CASSEDSYGYTF,TGTGCCAGCAGTGAGGACAGCTATGGCTACACCTTC
.,TRBV27,TRBD2,TRBJ2-3,CASSPGTSGRWVDTQYF,TGTGCCAGCAGTCCCGGGACTAGCGGGAGGTGGGTAGATACGCAGTATTTT
.,TRBV6-5,TRBD2,TRBJ2-5,CASRSTLGGSETQYF,TGTGCCAGCAGGAGTACCCTGGGAGGGTCAGAGACCCAGTACTTC
once,TRBV7-2,.,TRBJ1-1,CASSSVISLNTEAFF,TGTGCCAGCAGCTCCGTCATTAGCCTGAACACTGAAGCTTTCTTT
once,TRBV10-3,.,TRBJ1-2,CAIWGGNYGYTF,TGTGCCATATGGGGAGGGAACTATGGCTACACCTTC
.,TRBV25-1,.,TRBJ2-7,CASSDRADEQYF,TGTGCCAGCAGTGACAGGGCCGACGAGCAGTACTTC
.,TRBV14,.,TRBJ2-2,CASSQDPVGTGELFF,TGTGCCAGCAGCCAAGATCCAGTGGGGACCGGGGAGCTGTTTTTT
.,TRBV20-1,.,TRBJ2-1,CSATRDNEQFF,TGCAGTGCTACCCGGGACAATGAGCAGTTCTTC
.,TRBV3-1/TRBV3-2,.,TRBJ2-1,CASSQACGASYNEQFF,TGTGCCAGCAGCCAAGCTTGCGGGGCCTCCTACAATGAGCAGTTCTTC
few,TRBV29-1,.,TRBJ2-2,CSVDISGTRSGELFF,TGCAGCGTTGACATTTCTGGGACTCGGTCCGGGGAGCTGTTTTTT
few,TRBV7-2,TRBD1,TRBJ1-5,CASSSPGGQGQPQHF,TGTGCCAGCAGCTCACCAGGGGGACAGGGCCAGCCCCAGCATTTT
.,TRBV6-5,TRBD1,TRBJ2-7,CASRPGTGYEQYF,TGTGCCAGCAGACCCGGGACAGGGTACGAGCAGTACTTC
.,TRBV11-3,.,TRBJ2-5,CASSAGGWETQYF,TGTGCCAGCAGCGCAGGGGGGTGGGAGACCCAGTACTTC
.,TRBV27,.,TRBJ1-2,CASSLWTDPPRGYTF,TGTGCCAGCAGTCTATGGACGGATCCCCCGAGAGGCTACACCTTC
.,TRBV28,.,TRBJ2-3,CASSFPLVTDTQYF,TGTGCCAGCAGTTTCCCCCTAGTAACAGATACGCAGTATTTT
.,TRBV27,TRBD1,TRBJ2-2,CASSDQGAGGELFF,TGTGCCAGCAGCGATCAGGGGGCAGGCGGGGAGCTGTTTTTT
few,TRBV3-1/TRBV3-2,.,TRBJ2-7,CASSQGIYEQYF,TGTGCCAGCAGCCAAGGGATTTACGAGCAGTACTTC
.,TRBV4-2,TRBD2,TRBJ2-2,CASSLDLAGTTNTGELFF,TGTGCCAGCAGCCTTGATCTAGCGGGAACTACGAACACCGGGGAGCTGTTTTTT
.,TRBV6-2/TRBV6-3,.,TRBJ2-2,CASSWPGDTGELFF,TGTGCCAGCAGTTGGCCCGGGGACACCGGGGAGCTGTTTTTT
.,TRBV6-5,TRBD1,TRBJ2-1,CASSYSTTGYEQFF,TGTGCCAGCAGTTACTCGACGACAGGGTATGAGCAGTTCTTC
.,TRBV18,.,TRBJ1-2,CASSLPDGGGGYTF,TGTGCCAGCTCACTCCCTGACGGGGGTGGAGGCTACACCTTC
few,TRBV5-1,TRBD1,TRBJ2-2,CASSLRGPGGSNTGELFF,TGCGCCAGCAGCTTGCGGGGGCCAGGGGGCTCGAACACCGGGGAGCTGTTTTTT
.,TRBV27,.,TRBJ2-7,CASGRAGDPTYEQYF,TGTGCAAGCGGGCGGGCAGGGGATCCCACTTACGAGCAGTACTTC
.,TRBV28,TRBD2,TRBJ2-1,CAGGEAGGYNEQFF,TGTGCCGGCGGGGAGGCGGGGGGGTACAATGAGCAGTTCTTC
.,TRBV3-1/TRBV3-2,TRBD1,TRBJ1-2,CASSPDQGARYGYTF,TGTGCCAGCAGCCCCGACCAGGGGGCGAGGTATGGCTACACCTTC
.,TRBV7-2,TRBD2,TRBJ2-7,CASSLVAGGPALEQYF,TGTGCCAGCAGCTTAGTAGCGGGAGGGCCCGCCCTCGAGCAGTACTTC
.,TRBV30,.,TRBJ2-2,CAWSVPGYGTGELFF,TGTGCCTGGAGTGTACCCGGGTACGGAACCGGGGAGCTGTTTTTT
.,TRBV3-1/TRBV3-2,.,TRBJ1-1,CASSREENTEAFF,TGTGCCAGCAGCAGGGAGGAGAACACTGAAGCTTTCTTT
.,TRBV6-5,TRBD2,TRBJ2-7,CASSAPLAGKVEQYF,TGTGCCAGCAGCGCCCCGCTAGCGGGGAAGGTGGAGCAGTACTTC
.,TRBV15,TRBD1,TRBJ2-2,CATSRHRGPNTGELFF,TGTGCCACCAGCAGACACAGGGGACCCAACACCGGGGAGCTGTTTTTT
once,TRBV14,.,TRBJ2-2,CASSQGTGRELFF,TGTGCCAGCAGCCAAGGAACCGGCCGGGAGCTGTTTTTT